This TCR beta chain was sequenced during a study of OX40 agonist ivuxolimab in advanced cancers. Study summary: Patients were around 83% male with ages roughly 20 to 90, mean about 65.

CDR3 length: 12 amino acids. The germline gives CDR1 MNHEY, CDR2 SVGAGI. The V gene lost 7 bases and the J gene lost 1 base, with 7 bases spanning the gap. The table came from immunoSEQ multiplex PCR; TCRdb's copy has only in-frame clones and leaves some out. Among tens of thousands of clones listed, more than 75% were seen once. Details on this clone: The antigen is undetermined. Other DNA sequences in this sample translate to the same CDR3.

Regarding the study as a whole: Expanded clones were, on average, more numerous in CD8+ T cells than in CD4+.

Blood got drawn at baseline, again on cycle 4 day 1, and then on cycle 7 day 1. The chain employs TRBV6-5 and TRBJ1-1, with D possibly matching TRBD1 (6 bases). This sample comprised CD4+ or CD8+ T cells sorted from blood, obtained in a trial of the OX40 agonist ivuxolimab. The sequence derives from an adult with an advanced solid tumor such as melanoma, head and neck, liver or kidney cancer. In DNA, the CDR3 is TGTGCCAGCAAGGGGGAGAACACTGAAGCTTTCTTT. Its translation is CASKGENTEAFF.